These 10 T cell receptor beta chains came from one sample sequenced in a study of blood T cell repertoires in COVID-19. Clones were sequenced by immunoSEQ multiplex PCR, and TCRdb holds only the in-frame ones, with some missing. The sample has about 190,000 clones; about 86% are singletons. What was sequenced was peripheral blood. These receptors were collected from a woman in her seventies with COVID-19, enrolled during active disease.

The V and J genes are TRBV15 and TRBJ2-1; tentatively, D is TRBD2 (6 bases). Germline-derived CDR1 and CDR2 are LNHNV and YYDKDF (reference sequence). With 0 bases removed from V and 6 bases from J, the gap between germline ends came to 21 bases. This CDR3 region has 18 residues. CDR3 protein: CATSREGGTGILGNEQFF. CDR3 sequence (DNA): TGTGCCACCAGCAGAGAAGGAGGGACGGGGATTTTGGGCAATGAGCAGTTCTTC.

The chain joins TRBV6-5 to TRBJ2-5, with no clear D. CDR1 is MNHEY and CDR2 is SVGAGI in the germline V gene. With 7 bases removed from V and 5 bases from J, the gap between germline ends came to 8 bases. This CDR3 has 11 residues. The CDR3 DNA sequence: TGTGCCAGCACCTTGGAGGAGACCCAGTACTTC. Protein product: CASTLEETQYF.

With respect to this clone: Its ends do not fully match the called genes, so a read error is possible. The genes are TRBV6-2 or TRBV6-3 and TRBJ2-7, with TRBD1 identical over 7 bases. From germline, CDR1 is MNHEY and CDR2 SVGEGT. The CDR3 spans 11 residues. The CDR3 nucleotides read TGTGCCAGCAGTACGCCGACAGGGTGGTCGTTC. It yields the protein CASSTPTGWSF.

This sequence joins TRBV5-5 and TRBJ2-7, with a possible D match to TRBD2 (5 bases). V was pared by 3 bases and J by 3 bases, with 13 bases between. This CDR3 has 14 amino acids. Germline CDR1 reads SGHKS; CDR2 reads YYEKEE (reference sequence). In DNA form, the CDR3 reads TGTGCCAGCAGCTCCCGAGACGGGAACTACGAGCAGTACTTC. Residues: CASSSRDGNYEQYF.

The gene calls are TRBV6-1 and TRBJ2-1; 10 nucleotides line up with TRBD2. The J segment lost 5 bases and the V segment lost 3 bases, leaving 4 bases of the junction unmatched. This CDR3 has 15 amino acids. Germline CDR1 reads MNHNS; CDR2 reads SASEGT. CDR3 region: CASSDLGLANNEQFF. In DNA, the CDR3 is TGTGCCAGCAGTGATTTGGGACTAGCGAACAATGAGCAGTTCTTC.

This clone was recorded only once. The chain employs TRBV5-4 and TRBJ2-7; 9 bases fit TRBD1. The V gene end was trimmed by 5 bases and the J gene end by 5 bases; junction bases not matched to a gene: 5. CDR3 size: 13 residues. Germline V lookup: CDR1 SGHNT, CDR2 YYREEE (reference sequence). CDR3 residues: CASRYRGRNEQYF. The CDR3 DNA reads TGTGCCAGCAGATACAGGGGGCGAAACGAGCAGTACTTC.

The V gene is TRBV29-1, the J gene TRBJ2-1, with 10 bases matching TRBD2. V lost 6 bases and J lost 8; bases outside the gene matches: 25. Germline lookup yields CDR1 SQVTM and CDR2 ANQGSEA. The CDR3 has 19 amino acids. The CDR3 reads CSVRGRDSVTSGVIDEQFF. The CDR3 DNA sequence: TGCAGCGTCAGGGGCCGGGACAGCGTCACTAGCGGGGTAATCGATGAGCAGTTCTTC.

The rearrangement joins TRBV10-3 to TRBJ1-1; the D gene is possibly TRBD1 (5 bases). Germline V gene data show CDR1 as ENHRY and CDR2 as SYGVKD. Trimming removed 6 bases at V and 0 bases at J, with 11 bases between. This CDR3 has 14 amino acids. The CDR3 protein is CAISQTVMNTEAFF. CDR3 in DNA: TGTGCCATCAGCCAGACAGTCATGAACACTGAAGCTTTCTTT.

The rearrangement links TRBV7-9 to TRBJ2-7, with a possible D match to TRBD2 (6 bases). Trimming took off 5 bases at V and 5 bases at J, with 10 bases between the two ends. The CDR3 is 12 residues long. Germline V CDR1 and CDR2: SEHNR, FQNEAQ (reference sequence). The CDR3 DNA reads TGTGCCAGCAGCCCAAGGAGGGACGAGCAGTACTTC. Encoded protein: CASSPRRDEQYF. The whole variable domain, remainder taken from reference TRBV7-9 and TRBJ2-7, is DTGVSQNPRHKITKRGQNVTFRCDPISEHNRLYWYRQTLGQGPEFLTYFQNEAQLEKSRLLSDRFSAERPKGSFSTLEIQRTEQGDSAMYLCASSPRRDEQYFGPGTRLTVT.

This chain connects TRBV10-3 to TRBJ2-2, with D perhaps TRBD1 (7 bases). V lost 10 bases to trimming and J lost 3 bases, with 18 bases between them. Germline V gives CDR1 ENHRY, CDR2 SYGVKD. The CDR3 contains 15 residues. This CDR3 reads CATLRQGGYTGELFF. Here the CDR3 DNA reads TGTGCCACCCTCAGACAGGGAGGATACACCGGGGAGCTGTTTTTT.